The present TCR beta chain was sequenced within a study of T cell repertoires in cytomegalovirus infection. Study-wide background: In public TCR beta signatures, there were indications of both CMV infection and matching HLA type. The study, taken as a whole, reports: Ex vivo, HLA-C-restricted CMV-specific TCR beta clonotypes prevailed over the rest of the response. Cumulative frequency (of public TCR beta family members) identified carriers of CMV plus the relevant HLA.

V lost 2 bases and J 8 bases, leaving 21 bases between the germline ends. The CDR3 spans 16 residues. Germline V lookup: CDR1 LGHNA, CDR2 YNFKEQ. TCRdb redid the calling of the reads with MiXCR, one entry per CDR3 protein. The table includes some 130,000 distinct CDR3 sequences, 7.5% to 9% detected once. This clonotype was counted many times. No antigen is known for it. This chain joins TRBV4-2 and TRBJ1-2; possible D gene TRBD1, 6 bases. Sequencing was carried out using PBMCs. The clonotype comes from a human donor in good health (CMV status not recorded). Some clones in this sample may be carry-over from other donors' samples. The CDR3 nucleotides read TGTGCCAGCAGCCAAACAAAGGCCCAAAGGGGGGACGGCTACACCTTC. It codes for CASSQTKAQRGDGYTF.